The rows below give T cell receptor beta chains drawn from one sample of a study of cytomegalovirus exposure and HLA in healthy donors. TCRdb's copy holds only in-frame clones and misses some; the assay was immunoSEQ multiplex PCR. The sample has about 120,000 clones; about 8.6% are singletons. The sequenced sample consisted of PBMCs. The receptor source for this set is a woman between 35 and 50 years old in good health and CMV-seropositive. The CDR3 runs from the conserved cysteine through the conserved F or W. The D gene is left open where the match is weak. Only some rows state a clone size, as once, few, many or a class for expanded clones.

v_gene,abundance,d_gene,j_gene,CDR3nt,CDR3aa
TRBV28,-,-,TRBJ1-1,TGTGCCAGCGCTCCTTCCAGGGAGGATGAAGCTTTCTTT,CASAPSREDEAFF
TRBV4-2,-,-,TRBJ2-1,TGTGCCAGCAGCCCGCAGCTTGGACAGAACAATGAGCAGTTCTTC,CASSPQLGQNNEQFF
TRBV7-9,-,TRBD2,TRBJ2-2,TGTGCCAGCAGCCTATTACCGGGGGGCACCGGGGAGCTGTTTTTT,CASSLLPGGTGELFF
TRBV4-2,-,-,TRBJ2-3,TGTGCCAGCAGCCGACAGTTCACAGATACGCAGTATTTT,CASSRQFTDTQYF
TRBV5-8,-,TRBD2,TRBJ2-1,TGTGCCAGCAGCCGAAGGACTAGTCTGTTCTTC,CASSRRTSLFF
TRBV7-9,-,-,TRBJ2-2,TGTGCCAGCAGCCTTCCCAGGGCGGCAAACACCGGGGAGCTGTTTTTT,CASSLPRAANTGELFF
TRBV6-5,-,TRBD1,TRBJ1-5,TGTGCCAGCAGTTCCTACAGGGGTCCGCCCAATCAGCCCCAGCATTTT,CASSSYRGPPNQPQHF
TRBV5-1,-,-,TRBJ2-3,TGCGCCAGCAGCTTTTCCGGGGTTGCAGATACGCAGTATTTT,CASSFSGVADTQYF
TRBV11-2,few,-,TRBJ2-1,TGTGCCAGCAGCTTAAGTGGCAGGGTGAAGTTCTTC,CASSLSGRVKFF
TRBV29-1,-,-,TRBJ1-2,TGCAGCGTTCAGGACTGGTTGCGCTATGGCTACACCTTC,CSVQDWLRYGYTF
TRBV5-1,few,-,TRBJ2-3,TGCGCCAGCAGCTACCGGGACTCTCGCACAGATACGCAGTATTTT,CASSYRDSRTDTQYF
TRBV4-2,-,-,TRBJ1-1,TGTGCCAGCAGCCAGAGATCACTGAACACTGAAGCTTTCTTT,CASSQRSLNTEAFF
TRBV5-6,-,-,TRBJ2-1,TGTGCCAGCAGCTTGGTTAGTTCTGATGAGCAGTTCTTC,CASSLVSSDEQFF
TRBV7-9,few,-,TRBJ1-1,TGTGCCAGCAGCTCCCGCCCTCAGGGAAGAACTGAAGCTTTCTTT,CASSSRPQGRTEAFF
TRBV29-1,few,-,TRBJ1-1,TGCAGCGTTTCCAATGAAGCTTTCTTT,CSVSNEAFF
TRBV19,-,-,TRBJ1-1,TGTGCCAGTAGTATGATCACCTCCAGGGGAAACACTGAAGCTTTCTTT,CASSMITSRGNTEAFF